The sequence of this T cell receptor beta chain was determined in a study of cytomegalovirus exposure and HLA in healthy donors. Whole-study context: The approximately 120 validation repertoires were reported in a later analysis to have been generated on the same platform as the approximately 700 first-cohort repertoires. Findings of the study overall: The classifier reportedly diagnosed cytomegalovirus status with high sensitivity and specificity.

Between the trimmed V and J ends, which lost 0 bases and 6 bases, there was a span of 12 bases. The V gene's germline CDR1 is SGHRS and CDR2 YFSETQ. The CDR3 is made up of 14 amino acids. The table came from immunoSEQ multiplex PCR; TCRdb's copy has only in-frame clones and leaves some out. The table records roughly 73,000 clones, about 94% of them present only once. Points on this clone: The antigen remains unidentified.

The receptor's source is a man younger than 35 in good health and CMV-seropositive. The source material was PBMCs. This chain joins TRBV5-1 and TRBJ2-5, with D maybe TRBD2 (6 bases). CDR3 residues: CASSLDGGMKTQYF. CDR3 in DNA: TGCGCCAGCAGCTTGGACGGGGGAATGAAGACCCAGTACTTC.